The following is a TCR beta chain sequence with its context. Its antigen is unknown. Its ends do not fully match the called genes, so a read error is possible. CDR3 size: 14 residues. The germline gives CDR1 MNHNS, CDR2 SASEGT. In the authors' methods: In papillary thyroid cancer, a distant-metastasis classifier was built using CDR3 differences across clinicopathological groups. TCRdb re-clonotyped the PCR reads via MiXCR. For this entry, the V and J calls and clone size follow TCRdb and not the study's own pipeline. This repertoire shows some 26,000 clones, roughly a quarter found once; its top ten account for 15% to 20%. Not a single patient had been given any form of treatment at any point before undergoing thyroid surgery. The data originate from a study of metastatic and nonmetastatic thyroid tumors. The overall study: Blood and tumor or nodule tissue repertoires from malignant and benign thyroid patients were compared. Whole-study findings and limits: Patients with malignant thyroid tumors reportedly had significantly higher TCR beta diversity than those with benign nodules, in blood and tumor.

The sample taken for sequencing was blood. The chain employs TRBV6-1 and TRBJ2-3, with 12 bases lining up with TRBD2. This receptor was identified in a male donor with papillary thyroid cancer or a benign thyroid nodule (not recorded which). Some clones in this sample may be carry-over from other donors' samples. The CDR3 nucleotides are TGTGCCAGCTCACTAGCGGGAGGCACATATACGCAGTATTTT. This translates into CASSLAGGTYTQYF.